This T cell receptor beta chain was documented in a study of a mutant IDH1 vaccine in newly diagnosed glioma. Study context: Vaccines were first given 4-6 weeks after radiotherapy alone, or with temozolomide cycles. Patients under treatment included roughly 60% males and 37.5% females and had a mean age of roughly 43 years. The earlier regimen, radiotherapy, temozolomide, or both, was most often both.

Time point given: week 23, last vaccination. Vaccinated patients received 300 ug of mutant IDH1 20-mer peptide per dose, with topical imiquimod. New astrocytomas of WHO grade 3 or 4 that were IDH1-mutant and ATRX-lost were found in the donors. Assay used: immunoSEQ multiplex PCR; TCRdb lists only in-frame clones, some missing. Of about 86,000 clones listed, roughly 85% were seen once; the top ten hold roughly 2.2%. Comment on this clone: The antigen is undetermined.

CDR3 length equals 17 residues. CDR1 and CDR2 from the germline V gene are MDHEN and SYDVKM. V lost 5 bases and J 3 bases, leaving 22 bases between the germline ends. V is TRBV28 and J is TRBJ1-1; possible D gene TRBD1, 5 bases. The sequence was collected from a man aged 25-45 years with glioma. Some clones in this sample may be carry-over from other donors' samples. The specimen was PBMCs, collected from a glioma patient whose treatment included an IDH1 peptide vaccine. The CDR3 sequence is CASSIKLGGVWDTEAFF. For the CDR3, the DNA is TGTGCCAGCAGTATTAAATTGGGGGGGGTATGGGACACTGAAGCTTTCTTT.